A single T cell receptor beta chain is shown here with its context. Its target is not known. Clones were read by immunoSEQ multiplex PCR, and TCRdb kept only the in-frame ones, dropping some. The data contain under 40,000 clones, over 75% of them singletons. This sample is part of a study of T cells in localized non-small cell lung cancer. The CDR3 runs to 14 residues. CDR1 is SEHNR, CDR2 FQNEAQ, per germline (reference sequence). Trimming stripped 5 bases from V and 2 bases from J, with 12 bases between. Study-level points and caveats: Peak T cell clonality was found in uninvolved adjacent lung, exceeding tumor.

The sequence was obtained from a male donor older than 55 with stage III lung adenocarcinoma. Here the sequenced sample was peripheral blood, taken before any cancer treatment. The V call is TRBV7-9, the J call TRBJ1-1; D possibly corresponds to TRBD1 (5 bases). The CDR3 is CASSPGRRNTEAFF. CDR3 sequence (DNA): TGTGCCAGCAGCCCGGGACGGCGAAACACTGAAGCTTTCTTT.